This T cell receptor beta chain came from a study of shared clonotypes between healthy human individuals. Findings and caveats of the study: The authors sampled blood alone, and tissue repertoires likely differ. Larger estimated richness was generally recorded for naive subsets relative to memory subsets. Of the naive CD4 clonotypes, roughly 5% were shared across several donors.

Libraries were prepared by immunoSEQ multiplex PCR; TCRdb keeps only in-frame clonotypes and omits some of them. This table holds around 2.1 million clones, 95% found once. The CDR3 consists of 17 residues. Germline lookup yields CDR1 LNHDA and CDR2 SQIVND (reference sequence). Trimming removed 1 base from V and 2 bases from J; junction bases left unmatched: 8. Subsets obtained from CD4+ cells comprised CD45RA+ naive and CD45RA-negative memory cells. With regard to this clone: The antigen is unknown.

The J gene is TRBJ1-5, the V gene TRBV19; 7 bases map to TRBD1. The sequenced material came from naive CD4+ T cells sorted from blood. The subset was: CD45RA+ positively selected. The TCR originated in a man younger than 35 in good health. Here the CDR3 DNA reads TGTGCCAGTAGTATAGGGACAAAGGGGGCGGGCAATCAGCCCCAGCATTTT. Translating gives CASSIGTKGAGNQPQHF.